The following is a T cell receptor beta chain sequence with its context. The antigen it recognizes is unknown. No quality values exist for individual bases; no much larger clone is one base distant. Enrolling through a virtual design, the prospective study's participants ranged in age from about 18 to 100 years and lived across roughly 24 United States geographic areas. In the prospective study, participants were assigned to cohorts based on the clinical history participants reported in a screening survey and a study questionnaire. For ImmuneRACE Cohort 3, a participant was defined as recovered based on two consecutive negative NP/OP PCR tests, clearance by a healthcare professional, or resolution of symptoms. Each participant in the prospective study had whole blood, serum and a nasopharyngeal or oropharyngeal swab collected by mobile phlebotomists. Over a roughly 2-month period, participants in the prospective study had the option of providing additional blood draws and questionnaires. Before DNA extraction, prospective study blood samples were shipped either frozen or at room temperature.

Its CDR3 holds 13 amino acids, cysteine through phenylalanine. The sequence is cut down to CDR3 DNA, 39 bases in frame from base 1. CDR1 and CDR2 (DFQATT, SNEGSKA) derive from the germline V gene (reference sequence). A distance of 11 bases separates the germline ends of V and J, which lose 3 bases and 5 bases respectively. This sample was included in a study of blood T cell repertoires in COVID-19 (dated by TCRdb to about 2020). Broadly, across the study: Collaborator samples came from the United States, Italy and Spain and covered acute and convalescent phases of COVID-19. The prospective study material was composed of cDNA or gDNA derived from T cells, B-cell-depleted T cells, or PBMCs. Samples were obtained from the ongoing ImmuneRACE study (first 160 participants) and from about 1,300 subjects provided by 6 global collaborators. The repertoires were made available in a free public database intended to serve as a resource for research on the immune response to SARS-CoV-2. A de-identified subject ID, COVID-19 status, age in years and sex were almost always included in the sample metadata. Where available, HLA class I and class II types were taken from metadata supplied by the sample provider and were not determined by assay-based typing. The dataset comprised deeply sampled blood TCRbeta repertoires from subjects exposed to, actively infected with, or recovered from COVID-19. What the authors observed across the whole study: The quantity of clinical and demographic metadata differed by source and by participant and was supplied without curation.

The immunoSEQ Assay, a bias-controlled multiplex PCR, was used to amplify TCRbeta CDR3 regions from genomic DNA. In the paper's pipeline: Nucleated cell counts per sample were estimated from amplification of reference gene primers within the assay. To quantify the absolute abundance of each unique TCRbeta CDR3 rearrangement, sequence reads were collapsed and filtered. Productive Simpson clonality was computed per sample as the square root of Simpson's diversity index over productive rearrangements. Drawn from immuneACCESS, this table holds only the in-frame rearrangements with V and J called that TCRdb kept. Clones are partly lost; checked studies trace under half to an unresolved V gene and leave the rest unexplained. V, J and clone size are taken as reported in that table, and D and trimming were inferred from the DNA itself. The sample has around 360,000 clones on record, 87% of them singletons. The top ten clonotypes cover just under 3% of the sample.

The sequence was collected from a woman aged 30 to 39 who had recovered from COVID-19. Sequences were obtained from PBMCs or T cells enriched from blood (not recorded which). The chain links TRBV20-1 with TRBJ1-5; perhaps TRBD1 is the D gene, with 5 bases matching. Read as DNA, the sequence is TGCAGTGCTAGTATAGGGGTAGATCAGCCCCAGCATTTT. Its translation reads: CSASIGVDQPQHF.